The present TCR beta chain was sequenced within a study of CD8 T cells in Susac syndrome. An amount of RNA that ranged from about 0.45 to 1 ug was reverse transcribed with random hexamers. TCRdb re-called the immunoSEQ multiplex PCR reads with MiXCR, one entry per CDR3 protein. The table has approximately 160,000 distinct CDR3 sequences, around 94% seen once; the top ten hold roughly 0.099%. The junction had 7 bases not matched to a gene; V was cut back by 6 bases and J by 3 bases. CDR3 length equals 15 residues. The V gene's germline CDR1 is KGHSH and CDR2 LQKENI. Sequencing used CD4+ T cells from PBMCs. The receptor was isolated from a human donor with multiple sclerosis. This chain uses TRBV18 with TRBJ2-2; 7 nucleotides match TRBD2. DNA of the CDR3: TGTGCCAGCTCCCCTCGACGGGGGGACACCGGGGAGCTGTTTTTT. As protein: CASSPRRGDTGELFF.